This is a list of T cell receptor beta chains from one sample in a study of blood T cell repertoires in COVID-19. The method was immunoSEQ multiplex PCR; TCRdb's version includes in-frame clones alone and lacks a portion of them. The table records fewer than 250,000 clones, about nine tenths of them present only once. Sequences were obtained from peripheral blood. These TCRs come from a woman aged 55-70 years with acute or convalescent COVID-19. CDR3s include the opening cysteine and the closing phenylalanine or tryptophan. D genes are given only for firm matches. Not every row has a clone size; where given, it reads once, few, many or a size class.

V gene: TRBV7-6; clone size: once; D gene: -; J gene: TRBJ1-1; CDR3 DNA: TGTGCCAGCAGCTTAGCTCGGGGTATGAACACTGAAGCTTTCTTT; CDR3 protein: CASSLARGMNTEAFF
V gene: TRBV9; clone size: -; D gene: -; J gene: TRBJ1-2; CDR3 DNA: TGTGCCAGCAGCGGACAGCAACAAGGCTATGGCTACACCTTC; CDR3 protein: CASSGQQQGYGYTF
V gene: TRBV7-3; clone size: -; D gene: -; J gene: TRBJ2-5; CDR3 DNA: TGTGCCAGCAGCTTTACAGGGACAGAGACCCAGTACTTC; CDR3 protein: CASSFTGTETQYF
V gene: TRBV11-3; clone size: -; D gene: -; J gene: TRBJ2-5; CDR3 DNA: TGTGCCAGCAGCCCGGGACAGCCCGGGGGAGAGACCCAGTACTTC; CDR3 protein: CASSPGQPGGETQYF
V gene: TRBV6-5; clone size: -; D gene: -; J gene: TRBJ2-2; CDR3 DNA: TGTGCCAGCAGTTACTCGAGTGGGAACACCGGGGAGCTGTTTTTT; CDR3 protein: CASSYSSGNTGELFF
V gene: TRBV5-1; clone size: -; D gene: TRBD1; J gene: TRBJ1-2; CDR3 DNA: TGCGCCAGCAGCTTTGACAGGGAGGGCTACACCTTC; CDR3 protein: CASSFDREGYTF
V gene: TRBV12-3/TRBV12-4; clone size: -; D gene: -; J gene: TRBJ1-2; CDR3 DNA: TGTGCCAGCAGGAGGACAGCCGGCTATGGCTACACCTTC; CDR3 protein: CASRRTAGYGYTF
V gene: TRBV15; clone size: -; D gene: TRBD1; J gene: TRBJ2-1; CDR3 DNA: TGTGCCACGAGCGCAGGGGGTCGGAATGAGCAGTTCTTC; CDR3 protein: CATSAGGRNEQFF
V gene: TRBV19; clone size: -; D gene: -; J gene: TRBJ1-2; CDR3 DNA: TGTGCCAGTACTCTTAGTACAGGAACTAATGGCTACACCTTC; CDR3 protein: CASTLSTGTNGYTF
V gene: TRBV7-2; clone size: -; D gene: TRBD1; J gene: TRBJ1-2; CDR3 DNA: TGTGCCAGCAAGCAGGGGGCCTCTAACTATGGCTACACCTTC; CDR3 protein: CASKQGASNYGYTF
V gene: TRBV7-2; clone size: once; D gene: -; J gene: TRBJ2-7; CDR3 DNA: TGTGCCAGCAGCTTAGCGGGACAAAGTTACGAGCAGTACTTC; CDR3 protein: CASSLAGQSYEQYF
V gene: TRBV7-8; clone size: -; D gene: -; J gene: TRBJ2-1; CDR3 DNA: TGTGCCAGCAGCCTGTATTACAATGAGCAGTTCTTC; CDR3 protein: CASSLYYNEQFF
V gene: TRBV6-5; clone size: -; D gene: -; J gene: TRBJ2-3; CDR3 DNA: TGTGCCAGCAGCCCGAGACAGGCCGTGACGGATACGCAGTATTTT; CDR3 protein: CASSPRQAVTDTQYF
V gene: TRBV18; clone size: -; D gene: -; J gene: TRBJ2-3; CDR3 DNA: TGTGCCAGCTCCAGGGACACGTCCACAGATACGCAGTATTTT; CDR3 protein: CASSRDTSTDTQYF
V gene: TRBV9; clone size: -; D gene: TRBD2; J gene: TRBJ2-6; CDR3 DNA: TGTGCCAGCAGCCCACGGATGGGCGGGGGTAACTCTGGGGCCAACGTCCTGACTTTC; CDR3 protein: CASSPRMGGGNSGANVLTF
V gene: TRBV7-8; clone size: -; D gene: TRBD1; J gene: TRBJ1-6; CDR3 DNA: TGTGCCAGCAGCTTACCCGAGGACAGGGGAGATTCACCCCTCCACTTT; CDR3 protein: CASSLPEDRGDSPLHF
V gene: TRBV10-1; clone size: -; D gene: TRBD1; J gene: TRBJ1-1; CDR3 DNA: TGCGCCAGCAGGGTGGACAGGGGGAAAGGAACTGAAGCTTTCTTT; CDR3 protein: CASRVDRGKGTEAFF
V gene: TRBV19; clone size: -; D gene: -; J gene: TRBJ1-5; CDR3 DNA: TGTGCCAGTAGTATGGATGGACGAGGGAGGGTCAGCAATCAGCCCCAGCATTTT; CDR3 protein: CASSMDGRGRVSNQPQHF
V gene: TRBV7-8; clone size: -; D gene: TRBD1; J gene: TRBJ1-2; CDR3 DNA: TGTGCCAGCAGCTTAGCTCTCGGGACAGGGAAAAACGTCTATGGCTACACCTTC; CDR3 protein: CASSLALGTGKNVYGYTF
V gene: TRBV19; clone size: -; D gene: TRBD1; J gene: TRBJ1-2; CDR3 DNA: TGTGCCAGTAGTCTCCCGGGACAGGGCTACACCTTC; CDR3 protein: CASSLPGQGYTF
V gene: TRBV19; clone size: -; D gene: TRBD2; J gene: TRBJ2-1; CDR3 DNA: TGTGCCAGTAGCTCCAGCGGGAGTGTCCCCTACAATGAGCAGTTCTTC; CDR3 protein: CASSSSGSVPYNEQFF
V gene: TRBV30; clone size: -; D gene: -; J gene: TRBJ1-2; CDR3 DNA: TGTGCCTGGAACAGTGGGGGCTACACCTTC; CDR3 protein: CAWNSGGYTF
V gene: TRBV5-1; clone size: -; D gene: -; J gene: TRBJ1-4; CDR3 DNA: TGCGCCAGCAGCTTAGATCAGGGCAGGGCCAATAATGAAAAACTGTTTTTT; CDR3 protein: CASSLDQGRANNEKLFF
V gene: TRBV19; clone size: -; D gene: TRBD2; J gene: TRBJ2-1; CDR3 DNA: TGTGCCAGTAGCAAACTAGCGGGGGCCAAAGGGACCTACAATGAGCAGTTCTTC; CDR3 protein: CASSKLAGAKGTYNEQFF
V gene: TRBV19; clone size: -; D gene: -; J gene: TRBJ1-1; CDR3 DNA: TGTGCCAGTAGTATAGTCCACACGAACACTGAAGCTTTCTTT; CDR3 protein: CASSIVHTNTEAFF
V gene: TRBV6-5; clone size: -; D gene: TRBD1; J gene: TRBJ1-2; CDR3 DNA: TGTGCCAGCACCCCTGACAGGGTCGGGGGCTACACCTTC; CDR3 protein: CASTPDRVGGYTF
V gene: TRBV20-1; clone size: -; D gene: -; J gene: TRBJ1-3; CDR3 DNA: TGCAGTGCTAGTCAGGGGCGCTTGGGGAACACCATATATTTT; CDR3 protein: CSASQGRLGNTIYF
V gene: TRBV14; clone size: -; D gene: -; J gene: TRBJ1-3; CDR3 DNA: TGTGCCAGCAGCCTCCTGACAGGCTCTGGAAACACCATATATTTT; CDR3 protein: CASSLLTGSGNTIYF
V gene: TRBV5-4; clone size: -; D gene: TRBD1; J gene: TRBJ2-3; CDR3 DNA: TGTGCCAGCAGCTTGCGGGCAGGGGGTCCAGATACGCAGTATTTT; CDR3 protein: CASSLRAGGPDTQYF
V gene: TRBV5-6; clone size: -; D gene: -; J gene: TRBJ2-4; CDR3 DNA: TGTGCCAGCAGCTTGGCCCCACTAGCCAAAAACATTCAGTACTTC; CDR3 protein: CASSLAPLAKNIQYF
V gene: TRBV5-1; clone size: -; D gene: -; J gene: TRBJ1-1; CDR3 DNA: TGCGCCAGCAGCTTGGAGGCGGACACTGAAGCTTTCTTT; CDR3 protein: CASSLEADTEAFF
V gene: TRBV7-2; clone size: -; D gene: -; J gene: TRBJ1-2; CDR3 DNA: TGTGCCAGCAGCTTCCGGGGGGATGGCTACACCTTC; CDR3 protein: CASSFRGDGYTF
V gene: TRBV2; clone size: -; D gene: -; J gene: TRBJ2-3; CDR3 DNA: TGTGCCAGCAGGGCTTTTTCTAGCACAGATACGCAGTATTTT; CDR3 protein: CASRAFSSTDTQYF
V gene: TRBV28; clone size: -; D gene: -; J gene: TRBJ1-2; CDR3 DNA: TGTGCCAGCAGGTCCCGGGGAATCCGCGGTGGCTACACCTTC; CDR3 protein: CASRSRGIRGGYTF
V gene: TRBV4-1; clone size: -; D gene: -; J gene: TRBJ2-7; CDR3 DNA: TGCGCCAGCAGCAAGACAGGGGGAGGGCTAGCGGGAAGGGACGAGCAGTACTTC; CDR3 protein: CASSKTGGGLAGRDEQYF
V gene: TRBV4-3; clone size: many; D gene: TRBD2; J gene: TRBJ2-2; CDR3 DNA: TGCGCCAGCAGCCAAGAGGGGCGGACTAGCGGGATCGGGGAGCTGTTTTTT; CDR3 protein: CASSQEGRTSGIGELFF
V gene: TRBV28; clone size: -; D gene: -; J gene: TRBJ1-4; CDR3 DNA: TGTGCCAGCAGTCCTCCAGGGGCTAGAGAAAAACTGTTTTTT; CDR3 protein: CASSPPGAREKLFF
V gene: TRBV15; clone size: once; D gene: TRBD2; J gene: TRBJ2-7; CDR3 DNA: TGTGCCACCAGCGCCCGACTAGCGGGAGGTAGTGAGCAGTACTTC; CDR3 protein: CATSARLAGGSEQYF
V gene: TRBV5-6; clone size: -; D gene: -; J gene: TRBJ2-5; CDR3 DNA: TGTGCCAGCAGCGAATTGGAGGGATGGACCCAAGAGACCCAGTACTTC; CDR3 protein: CASSELEGWTQETQYF
V gene: TRBV19; clone size: -; D gene: -; J gene: TRBJ1-5; CDR3 DNA: TGTGCCAGTAGTATACTGGCCGATCAGCCCCAGCATTTT; CDR3 protein: CASSILADQPQHF
V gene: TRBV15; clone size: -; D gene: TRBD1; J gene: TRBJ2-7; CDR3 DNA: TGTGCCACCAGCAGACCTAGGACAGGGGTTATCTACGAGCAGTACTTC; CDR3 protein: CATSRPRTGVIYEQYF
V gene: TRBV28; clone size: -; D gene: TRBD1; J gene: TRBJ1-5; CDR3 DNA: TGTGCCAGCAGGATGACAGGGGGGAGCAATCAGCCCCAGCATTTT; CDR3 protein: CASRMTGGSNQPQHF
V gene: TRBV9; clone size: -; D gene: TRBD2; J gene: TRBJ2-2; CDR3 DNA: TGTGCCAGCCCCCCCGTCCCAGCGCGGGAGGACACCGGGGAGCTGTTTTTT; CDR3 protein: CASPPVPAREDTGELFF
V gene: TRBV11-2; clone size: -; D gene: TRBD2; J gene: TRBJ2-7; CDR3 DNA: TGTGCCAGCAGCTTAGAGGGACTAGCGACCTACGAGCAGTACTTC; CDR3 protein: CASSLEGLATYEQYF
V gene: TRBV4-3; clone size: -; D gene: -; J gene: TRBJ2-5; CDR3 DNA: TGCGCCAGCAGCCCTCGGACAGGGAGGGGAGAGACCCAGTACTTC; CDR3 protein: CASSPRTGRGETQYF
V gene: TRBV11-2; clone size: -; D gene: -; J gene: TRBJ1-3; CDR3 DNA: TGTGCCAGCAGCTTAGGGGCACAGGGAGCTGGAAACACCATATATTTT; CDR3 protein: CASSLGAQGAGNTIYF
V gene: TRBV28; clone size: few; D gene: TRBD1; J gene: TRBJ1-4; CDR3 DNA: TGTGCCAGCAGAGCTTTTATTCAAGGGGGCCCGAGGGAAAAACTGTTTTTT; CDR3 protein: CASRAFIQGGPREKLFF
V gene: TRBV10-3; clone size: once; D gene: TRBD1; J gene: TRBJ2-7; CDR3 DNA: TGTGCCATCAAGGGCCAGGGGGCCGGCGAGCAGTACTTC; CDR3 protein: CAIKGQGAGEQYF
V gene: TRBV5-1; clone size: few; D gene: -; J gene: TRBJ1-5; CDR3 DNA: TGCGCCAGCAGCTTGGGCGGGTATAGCAATCAGCCCCAGCATTTT; CDR3 protein: CASSLGGYSNQPQHF
V gene: TRBV2; clone size: -; D gene: TRBD1; J gene: TRBJ1-3; CDR3 DNA: TGTGCCAGCAGGGACAGGGCCTTCTCTGGAAACACCATATATTTT; CDR3 protein: CASRDRAFSGNTIYF
V gene: TRBV28; clone size: once; D gene: TRBD2; J gene: TRBJ2-7; CDR3 DNA: TGTGCCAGCAGTACGTGGGACTATTCCTCCTACGAGCAGTACTTC; CDR3 protein: CASSTWDYSSYEQYF